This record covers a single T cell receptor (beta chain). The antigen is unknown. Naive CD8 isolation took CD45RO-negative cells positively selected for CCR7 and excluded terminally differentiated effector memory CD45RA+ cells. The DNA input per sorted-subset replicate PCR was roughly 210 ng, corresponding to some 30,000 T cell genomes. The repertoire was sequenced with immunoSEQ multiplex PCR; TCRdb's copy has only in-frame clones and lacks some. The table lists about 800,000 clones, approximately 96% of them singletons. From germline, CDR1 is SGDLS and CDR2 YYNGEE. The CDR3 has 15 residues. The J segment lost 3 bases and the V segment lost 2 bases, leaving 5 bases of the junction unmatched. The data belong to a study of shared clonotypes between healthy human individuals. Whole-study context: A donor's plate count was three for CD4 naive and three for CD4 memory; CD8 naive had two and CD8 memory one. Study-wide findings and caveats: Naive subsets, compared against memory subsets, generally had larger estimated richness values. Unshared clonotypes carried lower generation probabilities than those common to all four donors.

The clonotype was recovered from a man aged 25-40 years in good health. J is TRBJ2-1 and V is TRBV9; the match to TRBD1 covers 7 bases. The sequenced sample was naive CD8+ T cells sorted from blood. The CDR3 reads CASSVTGVLYNEQFF. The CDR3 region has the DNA TGTGCCAGCAGCGTCACAGGGGTTCTCTACAATGAGCAGTTCTTC.